This paragraph reports one T cell receptor (beta chain). Its antigen is unidentified. The data were taken from a study of graft-versus-host responses after intestinal transplantation. Looking at the study overall: Recipients uniformly received anti-thymocyte globulin induction, followed by tacrolimus and steroids for about 3 years.

The germline gives CDR1 SGHNT, CDR2 YYREEE (reference sequence). Trimming cost V 4 bases and J 0 bases, with 10 bases left between them. The CDR3 loop spans 14 amino acids. The assay was immunoSEQ multiplex PCR, and TCRdb's table has in-frame clones only and misses some. The sample yields 95,000 to 110,000 clones, roughly 87% seen once. The chain joins TRBV5-4 to TRBJ1-1; D not certain. The clonotype was recovered from a human donor who received an intestinal transplant. Sample: unstimulated CD4+ T cells sorted from spleen or lymph node cells, taken before intestinal transplant. The CDR3 bases are TGTGCCAGCAGCGGGAGCATAATGAACACTGAAGCTTTCTTT. Residues: CASSGSIMNTEAFF.